These 2 T cell receptor beta chains share one sample of origin, sequenced in a study of vaccination and CD4 T cells after COVID-19. As for treatment: approximately 11-day PBMC culture with coronavirus spike peptide pools or control peptides (ViraFEST assay). What these receptors recognize is not known. At the Johns Hopkins FTIC core, DNA taken from cultured CD4+ T cells was sequenced by way of the Oncomine TCR Beta short-read assay. MiXCR, run by TCRdb on the PCR reads, gives a single entry per CDR3 protein. The sample has more than 20,000 distinct CDR3 sequences, about 68% seen once; the top ten hold roughly 3.5%. The sample taken for sequencing was CD4+ T cells from blood, cultured in vitro. Receptor source: a human donor who had recovered from COVID-19.

The CDR3 DNA sequence: TGTGCCAGCAGCTACGGGACAGCCACTGAAGCTTTCTTT. Translating gives CASSYGTATEAFF. The V call is TRBV2, the J call TRBJ1-1; 7 bases line up with TRBD1. There are 13 residues in the CDR3. The germline gives CDR1 SNHLY, CDR2 FYNNEI. Germline trimming cut 6 bases from V and 4 bases from J; bases unmatched to any gene: 5.

This clonotype was seen more than once but under ten times. The chain has TRBV7-2 and TRBJ2-7; 8 nucleotides match TRBD1. With 5 bases clipped from V and 1 base from J, the junction kept 4 bases outside the gene matches. The CDR3 spans 14 residues. The germline V gene encodes CDR1 SGHTA and CDR2 FQGNSA. Here the CDR3 reads CASSMRTGSYEQYF. Written as DNA, the CDR3 is TGTGCCAGCAGCATGCGGACAGGGTCCTACGAGCAGTACTTC. Supplemented by reference TRBV7-2 and TRBJ2-7, the full variable domain reads GAGVSQSPSNKVTEKGKDVELRCDPISGHTALYWYRQSLGQGLEFLIYFQGNSAPDKSGLPSDRFSAERTGGSVSTLTIQRTQQEDSAVYLCASSMRTGSYEQYFGPGTRLTVT.